Listed below are T cell receptor beta chains from one sample, sequenced in a study of blood T cell repertoires in COVID-19. The data were produced by immunoSEQ multiplex PCR, yet TCRdb's version contains in-frame clones alone and is incomplete. The data contain 100,000 to 140,000 clones, about nine tenths of them singletons. Sequenced input: peripheral blood. The receptor source for this set is a middle-aged man with active or convalescent COVID-19. CDR3s include the opening cysteine and the closing phenylalanine or tryptophan. D genes are given only for firm matches. Clone sizes are given selectively: once, few, many, or a class where the clone is expanded.

clone size	V gene	D gene	J gene	CDR3 DNA	CDR3 protein
-	TRBV13	TRBD2	TRBJ2-1	TGTGCCAGCAGCTCCGGACTAGCGGCCGGGGGGGAGCAGTTCTTC	CASSSGLAAGGEQFF
-	TRBV7-9	TRBD1	TRBJ2-7	TGTGCCAGCAGCCGAGGACAGGGGACCCACGAGCAGTACTTC	CASSRGQGTHEQYF
once	TRBV10-3	-	TRBJ1-2	TGTGCCATCGGAGAGGGGGTCTACTATGGCTACACCTTC	CAIGEGVYYGYTF
-	TRBV7-6	TRBD2	TRBJ2-1	TGTGCCAGCAGCTTTAAATTGCGGGAGGTTAATGAGCAGTTCTTC	CASSFKLREVNEQFF
-	TRBV5-8	TRBD2	TRBJ2-2	TGTGCCAGCAGCCGGGGACTAGGGTTCACCGGGGAGCTGTTTTTT	CASSRGLGFTGELFF
-	TRBV4-1	TRBD2	TRBJ2-7	TGCGCCAGCAGCCAAGGGGCCGGGACTAGAGGCGAGCAGTACTTC	CASSQGAGTRGEQYF
-	TRBV19	TRBD1	TRBJ2-7	TGTGCCAGTAGAGGGGACAGGGATGTCTACGAGCAGTACTTC	CASRGDRDVYEQYF
few	TRBV9	TRBD1	TRBJ1-5	TGTGCCAGCAGCGTAGACCGGGACAGGGGTCAGCCCCAGCATTTT	CASSVDRDRGQPQHF
-	TRBV2	-	TRBJ2-7	TGTGCCAGCAGTGAAGCGAGTACCTCCTACGAGCAGTACTTC	CASSEASTSYEQYF
-	TRBV7-8	TRBD1	TRBJ1-3	TGTGCCAGCAGCTCGACAGGGCCCTACTCTGGAAACACCATATATTTT	CASSSTGPYSGNTIYF
-	TRBV10-3	TRBD2	TRBJ2-7	TGTGCCATCAGGGAACTAGCGGGACACTACGAGCAGTACTTC	CAIRELAGHYEQYF